This section outlines one TCR beta chain sequence together with its context. Antigen specificity is unknown. These data come from a study of T cell repertoires in cytomegalovirus infection. For the study at large: Used in the study were CMV epitopes, some recently identified and HLA-C-restricted, others well-studied and HLA-B-restricted. Indications of both CMV infection and matching HLA type were provided by public TCR beta signatures. General study points: The ex vivo response was dominated by HLA-C-restricted CMV-specific TCR beta clonotypes.

Using its own MiXCR run on the reads, TCRdb lists one record per CDR3 protein. Among around 230,000 distinct CDR3 sequences listed, around 35% were seen once. Germline CDR1 SGDLS, CDR2 YYNGEE. The CDR3 has 14 amino acids. V dropped 3 bases and J dropped 6; count of bases not matched to a gene: 2. The receptor was derived from a human donor in good health (CMV status not recorded). Some clones in this sample may be carry-over from other donors' samples. The source material was CD8+ T cells from cultured PBMCs, sampled from culture after CMV antigen stimulation. V gene TRBV9 combines with J gene TRBJ1-4, with TRBD1 matching 10 bases. The CDR3 DNA sequence: TGTGCCAGCAGCGAGACAGGGGGCCATGAAAAACTGTTTTTT. It yields the protein CASSETGGHEKLFF. Supplemented by reference TRBV9 and TRBJ1-4, the full variable domain reads DSGVTQTPKHLITATGQRVTLRCSPRSGDLSVYWYQQSLDQGLQFLIQYYNGEERAKGNILERFSAQQFPDLHSELNLSSLELGDSALYFCASSETGGHEKLFFGSGTQLSVL.